The rows below give T cell receptor beta chains drawn from one sample of a study of blood T cells in healthy people across ages. MiXCR, run by TCRdb on the 5' RACE reads, gives a single entry per CDR3 protein. Of some 760,000 distinct CDR3 sequences in the sample, around 25% are singletons; the top ten hold 9.4%. The same sample was also used in a study of T cells of mothers and their children.

The sample was blood. Receptors were obtained from a boy aged 5 to 17 in good health. CDR3s include the opening cysteine and the closing phenylalanine or tryptophan. A D gene is named only where the DNA matches it firmly. Not all rows give a size; the values are once, few, many and, for expanded clones, a class.

-	few	TRBV5-1	TRBJ2-7	CASSWAGADEQYF	TGCGCCAGCAGCTGGGCAGGGGCGGACGAGCAGTACTTC
-	-	TRBV19	TRBJ1-5	CASSTPIGPQHF	TGTGCCAGTAGTACCCCGATCGGGCCCCAGCATTTT
-	-	TRBV5-1	TRBJ2-2	CASSLGTPGELFF	TGCGCCAGCAGCTTGGGAACCCCCGGGGAGCTGTTTTTT
-	-	TRBV4-3	TRBJ1-1	CASSQDRNRLNTEAFF	TGCGCCAGCAGCCAAGATAGGAACAGGCTGAACACTGAAGCTTTCTTT
TRBD1	-	TRBV20-1	TRBJ1-2	CSVPKDRGPPNYGYTF	TGCAGTGTTCCCAAGGACAGGGGGCCCCCTAACTATGGCTACACCTTC
-	-	TRBV28	TRBJ2-5	CASSLPVYQETQYF	TGTGCCAGCAGTTTGCCGGTTTACCAAGAGACCCAGTACTTC
TRBD2	few	TRBV4-2	TRBJ2-3	CASSQDPRFSGGAGSTDTQYF	TGTGCCAGCAGCCAAGATCCCCGGTTTAGCGGGGGGGCCGGAAGCACAGATACGCAGTATTTT
TRBD1	-	TRBV20-1	TRBJ2-1	CSASPGQGAYNEQFF	TGCAGTGCTAGCCCAGGACAGGGGGCCTACAATGAGCAGTTCTTC
-	few	TRBV28	TRBJ2-1	CASSSSLWGNEQFF	TGTGCCAGCAGTTCCTCCTTATGGGGGAATGAGCAGTTCTTC
-	-	TRBV20-1	TRBJ2-7	CSARDRGAGGRRDEQYF	TGCAGTGCTAGAGATCGCGGGGCCGGGGGTAGAAGGGACGAGCAGTACTTC
-	few	TRBV24-1	TRBJ2-2	CATSDRTVNTGELFF	TGTGCCACCAGTGATCGGACTGTGAACACCGGGGAGCTGTTTTTT
-	-	TRBV14	TRBJ2-1	CASSQVTVYNEQFF	TGTGCCAGCAGCCAAGTGACAGTCTACAATGAGCAGTTCTTC
-	few	TRBV7-9	TRBJ2-7	CASSLVLGIVSYEQYF	TGTGCCAGCAGCTTAGTACTAGGTATAGTCTCCTACGAGCAGTACTTC
-	few	TRBV20-1	TRBJ2-1	CSAPKAGEQFF	TGCAGTGCTCCCAAAGCAGGTGAGCAGTTCTTC
TRBD1	few	TRBV28	TRBJ1-1	CASSPDRGFTEAFF	TGTGCCAGCAGCCCCGACAGGGGATTCACTGAAGCTTTCTTT
-	-	TRBV12-5	TRBJ1-4	CASGLAGAQGKLFF	TGTGCTAGTGGCTTAGCCGGGGCCCAAGGAAAACTGTTTTTT
TRBD1	-	TRBV29-1	TRBJ2-1	CSHSLSGTGGNEQFF	TGCAGCCATTCCCTGTCCGGGACAGGGGGCAATGAGCAGTTCTTC
TRBD1	few	TRBV29-1	TRBJ2-7	CSVVPGQAPYGQYF	TGCAGCGTTGTACCGGGACAGGCTCCCTACGGGCAGTACTTC